The rows below give T cell receptor beta chains drawn from one sample of a study of vaccination effects on CD4 cells after COVID-19. Sequencing used immunoSEQ multiplex PCR; TCRdb keeps in-frame clones, though not all of them. The sample has fewer than 25,000 clones, around 79% seen once. Their cognate antigens are unknown. This specimen was CD4+ T cells from PBMCs cultured with SARS-CoV-2 spike peptides, taken after COVID-19 vaccination. The source is a human donor who received a COVID-19 vaccine. The CDR3 runs from the conserved cysteine through the conserved F or W. Expanded clones get a size class; other rows say once, few or many, or leave the size out.

clone_size: NA; v_call: TRBV25-1; cdr3_aa: CASSVGREAFF
clone_size: once; v_call: TRBV2; cdr3_aa: CASSDYRDSAREKYGYTF
clone_size: NA; v_call: TRBV3-1/TRBV3-2; cdr3_aa: CASRMEARTDTQYF
clone_size: once; v_call: TRBV2; cdr3_aa: CASSLQGKEQYF
clone_size: NA; v_call: TRBV2; cdr3_aa: CASSDIRGYEQYF
clone_size: NA; v_call: TRBV5-4; cdr3_aa: CASSLQGADEKLFF
clone_size: few; v_call: TRBV28; cdr3_aa: CASSLVHSSLNTEAFF
clone_size: NA; v_call: TRBV6-5; cdr3_aa: CASSYSIGAGFEQYF
clone_size: NA; v_call: TRBV25-1; cdr3_aa: CASTGLAGVAAGELFF
clone_size: few; v_call: TRBV10-3; cdr3_aa: CAISGQLGTYNEQFF
clone_size: NA; v_call: TRBV6-1; cdr3_aa: CASSEVEDTQYF
clone_size: few; v_call: TRBV6-5; cdr3_aa: CASKTGLFTDTQYF
clone_size: NA; v_call: TRBV6-6; cdr3_aa: CASSYPGAQNIQYF
clone_size: NA; v_call: TRBV6-5; cdr3_aa: CASSPGQGSDTQYF
clone_size: NA; v_call: TRBV19; cdr3_aa: CASSGWTGGYTF
clone_size: NA; v_call: TRBV10-3; cdr3_aa: CAISHSNQPQHF
clone_size: once; v_call: TRBV10-3; cdr3_aa: CAIRRQGANVNYGYTF
clone_size: NA; v_call: TRBV3-1/TRBV3-2; cdr3_aa: CASSPPGLETQYF
clone_size: medium-sized; v_call: TRBV27; cdr3_aa: CASSFADRANYGYTF
clone_size: NA; v_call: TRBV2; cdr3_aa: CASRPDQSGWYEQYF
clone_size: NA; v_call: TRBV10-1; cdr3_aa: CATQTRRGPYNEQFF
clone_size: NA; v_call: TRBV10-3; cdr3_aa: CAIRGPYNSPLHF
clone_size: few; v_call: TRBV18; cdr3_aa: CASSLSSDNEQFF
clone_size: NA; v_call: TRBV11-2; cdr3_aa: CASSPGTSSYNEQFF
clone_size: NA; v_call: TRBV2; cdr3_aa: CASTMGQGARSPLHF
clone_size: NA; v_call: TRBV4-1; cdr3_aa: CASGTGVGYTF
clone_size: NA; v_call: TRBV10-3; cdr3_aa: CAISEGGRNEKLFF